The 10 T cell receptor beta chains below were found in one sample sequenced in a study of T-cell reconstitution after alpha-beta-depleted transplantation in children. Preparation of the TCRbeta library involved a method that used unique molecular identifiers. TCRdb reprocessed the PCR reads with MiXCR, giving one entry per CDR3 protein. The sample shows about 980,000 distinct CDR3 sequences, 25% to 30% of them seen only once. Specimen: PBMCs, mostly from graft donor cells, collected 360 days after TCRalphabeta/CD19-depleted stem cell transplant. Receptors originate from a boy under two years old who had a stem cell transplant for SCID, so the T cells may come from the graft donor.

This clonotype was seen at least ten times. The rearrangement links TRBV5-5 to TRBJ2-3; D not certain. This CDR3 contains 14 residues. Trimming shortened V by 4 bases and J by 2 bases, and 11 bases separated the two germline ends. Germline loops: CDR1 SGHKS, CDR2 YYEKEE (reference sequence). The CDR3 nucleotides are TGTGCCAGCAGCCCACGGGCCTACACAGATACGCAGTATTTT. It specifies CASSPRAYTDTQYF.

In this sample, this clonotype turned up many times. The chain is built from TRBV5-6 and TRBJ2-2; 13 bases match TRBD2. Germline values: CDR1 SGHDT, CDR2 YYEEEE. With 4 bases clipped from V and 3 bases from J, the junction kept 3 bases outside the gene matches. The CDR3 sequence is 16 residues long. CDR3 DNA sequence: TGTGCCAGCAGCCGTGGACTAGCGGGGGACACCGGGGAGCTGTTTTTT. This gives the protein CASSRGLAGDTGELFF.

This sequence joins TRBV11-1 and TRBJ2-3; D unresolved. With 4 bases removed from V and 11 bases from J, the gap between germline ends came to 13 bases. The CDR3 loop spans 12 amino acids. CDR1 is SGHAT, CDR2 FQDESV, per germline (reference sequence). The CDR3 nucleotides are TGTGCCAGCAGCTCCTTTTGGGGTGGGCAGTATTTT. Amino acid sequence: CASSSFWGGQYF.

This clonotype has a single count. The J gene is TRBJ2-3, the V gene TRBV11-2, with 14 bases that match TRBD2. Germline CDR1 reads SGHAT; CDR2 reads FQNNGV. V shed 5 bases, J shed 1 base, and the junction held 11 bases outside the gene matches. The CDR3 is 19 residues long. The CDR3 nucleotides are TGTGCCAGCAGCCTAACCGGGACTAGCGGGGGTTGGGGCACAGATACGCAGTATTTT. Encoded protein: CASSLTGTSGGWGTDTQYF.

In DNA, the CDR3 is TGCACCGGAGGGAGCTCCTACGAGCAGTACTTC. Its translation is CTGGSSYEQYF. The chain joins TRBV20-1 to TRBJ2-7; perhaps TRBD2 as D (6 bases). This CDR3 has 11 amino acids. Germline-derived CDR1 and CDR2 are DFQATT and SNEGSKA (reference sequence).

The chain links TRBV6-5 to TRBJ1-5; no reliable D call. The CDR3 runs to 16 residues. Trimming pared 0 bases from V and 0 bases from J, leaving 9 bases between. The germline CDR1 and CDR2 sequences are MNHEY and SVGAGI. The CDR3 sequence: CASSYSAGYSNQPQHF. As DNA, the CDR3 is TGTGCCAGCAGTTACTCGGCAGGCTATAGCAATCAGCCCCAGCATTTT.

The chain links TRBV7-9 to TRBJ2-7, with D unclear. This CDR3 contains 17 residues. V lost 6 bases to trimming and J lost 4 bases, with 25 bases between them. Germline V lookup: CDR1 SEHNR, CDR2 FQNEAQ (reference sequence). The CDR3 loop reads CASSLSLTPVGKYEQYF. DNA of the CDR3: TGTGCCAGCAGTCTTTCTCTGACTCCGGTTGGAAAATACGAGCAGTACTTC.

The chain carries TRBV3-1 and TRBJ2-5, with a possible D match to TRBD2 (6 bases). CDR3 length: 16 residues. V lost 3 bases and J 7 bases, leaving 21 bases between the germline ends. Germline CDR1 reads LGHDT; CDR2 reads YNNKEL (reference sequence). CDR3 region: CASSHFSLGLGGTQYF. DNA for the CDR3: TGTGCCAGCAGCCATTTTTCCCTCGGGCTCGGGGGGACCCAGTACTTC.

V gene TRBV12-3 or TRBV12-4 combines with J gene TRBJ2-3; 11 bases map to TRBD1. This CDR3 is built from 15 residues. V lost 4 bases and J lost 4; bases outside the gene matches: 4. The CDR3 is CASSSGQGAADTQYF. The CDR3 nucleotides are TGTGCCAGCAGTTCTGGACAGGGGGCCGCAGATACGCAGTATTTT.

This clonotype was seen a few times. This chain connects TRBV12-3 or TRBV12-4 to TRBJ1-2, with D possibly TRBD1 on 5 matching bases. Deletions cut 6 bases from V and 2 bases from J, with 16 bases between. This CDR3 has 15 amino acids. CDR3 nucleotides: TGTGCCAGCAGGGGACGAGGGGCCAAGAACTATGGCTACACCTTC. It specifies CASRGRGAKNYGYTF.